This TCR beta chain originates from a study of T cell repertoires in cytomegalovirus infection. Study-wide background: Recently identified HLA-C-restricted CMV epitopes were used, and well-studied HLA-B-restricted CMV epitopes were used as well. Evidence of both CMV infection and a matching HLA type came from public TCR beta signatures.

Per the germline V gene, CDR1 is SEHNR and CDR2 is FQNEAQ (reference sequence). The CDR3 length is 15 residues. V shed 5 bases, J shed 8 bases, and the junction held 9 bases outside the gene matches. TCRdb re-analysed the reads in MiXCR, keeping a single row per CDR3 protein. Of 30,000 to 40,000 distinct CDR3 sequences in the sample, about 50% were seen once. Study-wide points: Ex vivo responses were dominated by HLA-C-restricted CMV-specific TCR beta clonotypes. Of the TCR beta families, the public ones yielded a cumulative frequency that identified carriers of CMV plus the relevant HLA.

Concerning this clonotype itself: What it binds is unknown.

This receptor was obtained from a human donor in good health (CMV status not recorded). Some clones in this sample may be carry-over from other donors' samples. Material: CD8+ T cells from cultured PBMCs, obtained from culture after CMV antigen stimulation. This chain links TRBV7-9 with TRBJ1-4, with 9 nucleotides matching TRBD1. CDR3 residues: CASSVRDRVREKLFF. CDR3 DNA: TGTGCCAGCAGCGTCCGGGACAGGGTGCGAGAAAAACTGTTTTTT.